The clone carrying this T cell receptor beta chain appeared a few times. Its antigen is not known. The data derive from a study of T-cell reconstitution after alpha-beta-depleted transplantation in children. Overall study findings and caveats: High day-60 TCRbeta diversity in some patients came from surviving recipient T cells and thymic progenitors. Reportedly, roughly two months post-transplant, alpha-beta T cells arose from several hundred expanded graft clones.

Preparation of the TCRbeta library involved a method that used unique molecular identifiers. TCRdb re-called the PCR reads through MiXCR, storing one row per CDR3 protein. In the table there are about 900,000 distinct CDR3 sequences, about 29% of which are singletons. The CDR3 is made up of 14 amino acids. Trimming took 5 bases from V and 2 from J, leaving 13 bases between them. From germline, CDR1 is SGHTA and CDR2 FQGNSA. The source is a boy younger than two who had a stem cell transplant for SCID, so the T cells may come from the graft donor. The sequences come from PBMCs, mostly from graft donor cells, collected 360 days after TCRalphabeta/CD19-depleted stem cell transplant. The chain is built from TRBV7-2 and TRBJ2-7, with D possibly called TRBD1 or TRBD2 (5 bases each). The CDR3 loop is CASSPGRSTYEQYF. The CDR3 nucleotides read TGTGCCAGCAGCCCGGGACGGTCCACCTACGAGCAGTACTTC.